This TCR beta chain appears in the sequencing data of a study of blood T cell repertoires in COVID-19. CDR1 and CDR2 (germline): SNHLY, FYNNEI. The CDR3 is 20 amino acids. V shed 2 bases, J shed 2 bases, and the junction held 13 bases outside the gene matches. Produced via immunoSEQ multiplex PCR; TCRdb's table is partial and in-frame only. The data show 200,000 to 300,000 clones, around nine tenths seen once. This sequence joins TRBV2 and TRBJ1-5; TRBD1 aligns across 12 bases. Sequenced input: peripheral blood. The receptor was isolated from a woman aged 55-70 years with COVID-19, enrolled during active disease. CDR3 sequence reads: CASSETLPGQGARGNQPQHF. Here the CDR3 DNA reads TGTGCCAGCAGTGAAACCCTCCCGGGACAGGGGGCGCGTGGCAATCAGCCCCAGCATTTT.